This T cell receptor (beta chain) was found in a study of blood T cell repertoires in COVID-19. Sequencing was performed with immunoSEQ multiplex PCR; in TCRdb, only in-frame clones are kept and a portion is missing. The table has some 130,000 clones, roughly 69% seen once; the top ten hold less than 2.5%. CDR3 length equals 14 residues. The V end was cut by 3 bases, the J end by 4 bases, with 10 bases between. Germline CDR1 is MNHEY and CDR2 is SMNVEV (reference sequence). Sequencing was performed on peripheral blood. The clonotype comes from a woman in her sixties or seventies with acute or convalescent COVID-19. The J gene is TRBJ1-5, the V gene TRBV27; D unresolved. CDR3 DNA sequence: TGTGCCAGCAGTTTTTATGGCCCAAATCAGCCCCAGCATTTT. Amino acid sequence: CASSFYGPNQPQHF.